The 32 T cell receptor beta chains listed next were all sequenced from one sample in a study of PD-1 blockade in classical Hodgkin lymphoma. TCRdb's table, derived via immunoSEQ multiplex PCR, lists solely in-frame clones and lacks some. Of about 110,000 clones in the sample, roughly nine tenths were seen once. Exposure to brentuximab vedotin varied, and each patient had relapsed following autologous stem cell transplantation. The sequences come from peripheral blood mononuclear cells (PBMCs), collected before the second cycle of nivolumab. The receptors shown here come from a human donor with classical Hodgkin lymphoma.

The chain employs TRBV21-1 and TRBJ2-6; no check of the table's D call, TRBD2, against the DNA was made. TRBV21-1 is a listed pseudogene. The CDR3 is made up of 18 amino acids. This CDR3 is CASSKGRDGPSGANVLTF. The DNA of the CDR3 is TGTGCCAGCAGCAAAGGGCGGGACGGGCCCTCTGGGGCCAACGTCCTGACTTTC.

The chain joins TRBV7-8 to TRBJ1-1; D gene ambiguous. Germline CDR1 SGHVS, CDR2 FQNEAQ. CDR3 length equals 12 residues. V lost 5 bases, J lost 3 bases, and 7 bases lay in between. CDR3 nucleotide sequence: TGTGCCAGCAGCCCTTCTTACACTGAAGCTTTCTTT. Translated, it gives CASSPSYTEAFF.

The V call is TRBV19, the J call TRBJ1-1; 12 bases match TRBD1. V gave up 3 bases and J gave up 0 bases; unmatched junction bases: 5. The CDR3 loop spans 17 amino acids. CDR1 is LNHDA, CDR2 SQIVND, per germline (reference sequence). CDR3 nucleotide sequence: TGTGCCAGTAGTATCCGGGACAGGGGGCTAATGAACACTGAAGCTTTCTTT. It translates to CASSIRDRGLMNTEAFF.

This sequence joins TRBV30 and TRBJ2-7; TRBD1 matches at 11 bases. Germline loops: CDR1 GTSNPN, CDR2 SVGIG (reference sequence). J gave up 1 base and V 0 bases, and 2 bases lay outside the gene matches. The CDR3 runs 15 residues. CDR3 residues: CAWSVGTGGSYEQYF. CDR3 sequence (DNA): TGTGCCTGGAGTGTAGGGACAGGGGGATCCTACGAGCAGTACTTC.

The chain employs TRBV7-2 and TRBJ2-7; D gene ambiguous. V lost 5 bases, J lost 3 bases, and 11 bases lay in between. The CDR3 contains 13 residues. From germline, CDR1 is SGHTA and CDR2 FQGNSA. The CDR3 loop reads CASSNLEGYEQYF. DNA of the CDR3: TGTGCCAGCAGCAATCTAGAAGGCTACGAGCAGTACTTC.

This clone was seen a handful of times. Additional DNA sequences in this sample encode the identical CDR3. The chain uses TRBV18 and TRBJ1-1, with unresolved D. CDR1 is KGHSH, CDR2 LQKENI, per germline. Trimming stripped 3 bases from V and 0 bases from J, with 5 bases between. The CDR3 length is 13 residues. CDR3 loop: CASSPPMNTEAFF. The CDR3 DNA is TGTGCCAGCTCACCCCCGATGAACACTGAAGCTTTCTTT.

CDR3 region: CASSAGRVTTDTQYF. The CDR3 DNA is TGTGCCAGCAGCGCGGGGAGGGTTACCACAGATACGCAGTATTTT. The chain uses TRBV9 and TRBJ2-3; 7 nucleotides agree with TRBD2. V trimming: 3 bases; J trimming: 2 bases; junction bases outside the gene matches: 6. Germline assignment: CDR1 SGDLS and CDR2 YYNGEE. This CDR3 is 15 amino acids long.

The rearrangement links TRBV5-1 to TRBJ2-3; 10 bases match TRBD2. This CDR3 is built from 15 residues. Germline CDR1 and CDR2: SGHRS and YFSETQ. The ends lost 4 bases at V and 3 bases at J; junction bases unmatched: 5. The CDR3 coding sequence is TGCGCCAGCAGCCTTACTAGCGGGGTAACAGATACGCAGTATTTT. Translating it yields CASSLTSGVTDTQYF. Supplemented by reference TRBV5-1 and TRBJ2-3, the full variable domain reads KAGVTQTPRYLIKTRGQQVTLSCSPISGHRSVSWYQQTPGQGLQFLFEYFSETQRNKGNFPGRFSGRQFSNSRSEMNVSTLELGDSALYLCASSLTSGVTDTQYFGPGTRLTVL.

The V call is TRBV7-9, the J call TRBJ1-5; 8 bases are a match to TRBD1. Germline trimming cut 1 base from V and 2 bases from J; bases unmatched to any gene: 10. Germline values: CDR1 SEHNR, CDR2 FQNEAQ (reference sequence). This CDR3 is 18 amino acids long. CDR3 amino acids: CASSLGTGSGYGNQPQHF. The CDR3 DNA reads TGTGCCAGCAGCTTAGGGACAGGGAGTGGATATGGCAATCAGCCCCAGCATTTT. The full variable domain, completed using reference TRBV7-9 and TRBJ1-5, is DTGVSQNPRHKITKRGQNVTFRCDPISEHNRLYWYRQTLGQGPEFLTYFQNEAQLEKSRLLSDRFSAERPKGSFSTLEIQRTEQGDSAMYLCASSLGTGSGYGNQPQHFGDGTRLSIL.

The V and J genes are TRBV18 and TRBJ1-4; unclear D gene. Trimming took off 5 bases at V and 2 bases at J, with 6 bases between the two ends. Germline V gives CDR1 KGHSH, CDR2 LQKENI. The CDR3 has 13 amino acids. CDR3 in DNA: TGTGCCAGCTCAAGGTCTACTAATGAAAAACTGTTTTTT. Translated, it gives CASSRSTNEKLFF. The whole variable domain, remainder taken from reference TRBV18 and TRBJ1-4, is NAGVMQNPRHLVRRRGQEARLRCSPMKGHSHVYWYRQLPEEGLKFMVYLQKENIIDESGMPKERFSAEFPKEGPSILRIQQVVRGDSAAYFCASSRSTNEKLFFGSGTQLSVL.

The chain has TRBV6-1 and TRBJ1-3; tentatively, D is TRBD1 (5 bases). Trimming took off 5 bases at V and 4 bases at J, with 15 bases between the two ends. Germline-derived CDR1 and CDR2 are MNHNS and SASEGT. The CDR3 runs 15 residues. The CDR3 region is CASSSGTADGNTIYF. CDR3 in DNA: TGTGCCAGCAGTTCCGGGACGGCTGACGGAAACACCATATATTTT.

In DNA, the CDR3 is TGCGCCAGCAGCCAAGATGCGTCTCCCGCCTACGAGCAGTACTTC. It translates to CASSQDASPAYEQYF. The V gene is TRBV4-1, the J gene TRBJ2-7, with no clear D. V was pared by 0 bases and J by 2 bases, with 11 bases between. This CDR3 region has 15 residues. The germline V gene has CDR1 MGHRA and CDR2 YSYEKL.

CDR3 nucleotides: TGTGCCAGCAGTTTAAGTTCCCCACAGAACACTGAAGCTTTCTTT. Protein sequence: CASSLSSPQNTEAFF. The chain is built from TRBV28 and TRBJ1-1; D is ambiguous. The CDR3 runs 15 residues. V gave up 2 bases and J gave up 1 base, with 11 bases separating them. Germline V gene data show CDR1 as MDHEN and CDR2 as SYDVKM.

The chain combines TRBV7-2 with TRBJ2-1; no definite D call. The CDR3 covers 11 residues. Trimming cost V 8 bases and J 9 bases, with 11 bases left between them. Germline V CDR1 and CDR2: SGHTA, FQGNSA. The DNA of the CDR3 is TGTGCCAGCGGCCTAAGGACTGAGCAGTTCTTC. This translates into CASGLRTEQFF.

The chain joins TRBV5-1 to TRBJ2-5, with 8 bases that match TRBD2. This CDR3 is 14 amino acids long. Per the germline V gene, CDR1 is SGHRS and CDR2 is YFSETQ. Unmatched junction bases numbered 11, after V lost 2 bases and J lost 11 bases. CDR3: CASSLREGLGEQYF. The CDR3, as DNA: TGCGCCAGCAGCTTACGGGAGGGCCTGGGGGAGCAGTACTTC.

The CDR3 sequence is CASSIRTEADEQFF. The CDR3, as DNA: TGTGCCAGCAGTATTCGGACAGAAGCGGATGAGCAGTTCTTC. The chain links TRBV25-1 to TRBJ2-1; perhaps TRBD1 as D (6 bases). V was trimmed by 5 bases and J by 8 bases, leaving 16 bases between them. The CDR3 length is 14 residues. CDR1 MGHDK and CDR2 SYGVNS come from the germline V gene.

This clone has a single count. V is TRBV14 and J is TRBJ2-7; the match to TRBD2 covers 7 bases. The CDR3 has 15 amino acids. CDR1 SGHDN and CDR2 FVKESK come from the germline V gene. V was clipped by 3 bases and J by 5 bases; unmatched bases: 10. The CDR3 region has the DNA TGTGCCAGCAGCCAGAGTAGGGTAGCGGGCGACGAGCAGTACTTC. Translation: CASSQSRVAGDEQYF.

This sequence joins TRBV25-1 and TRBJ2-2; no definite D call. Germline V gene sequence: CDR1 MGHDK, CDR2 SYGVNS. Trimming cost V 1 base and J 7 bases, with 7 bases left between them. The CDR3 totals 13 residues. This chain's CDR3 is CASSEFFVGELFF. Written as DNA, the CDR3 is TGTGCCAGCAGTGAATTTTTTGTCGGGGAGCTGTTTTTT.

The chain joins TRBV6-5 to TRBJ2-1; the D is unclear. V was trimmed by 6 bases and J by 4 bases, leaving 13 bases between them. The CDR3 spans 14 residues. CDR1 MNHEY and CDR2 SVGAGI come from the germline V gene. The CDR3 sequence is CASRTPEPYNEQFF. The CDR3 DNA reads as TGTGCCAGCAGGACGCCGGAACCTTACAATGAGCAGTTCTTC.

This chain uses TRBV9 with TRBJ2-1; D is ambiguous. Trimming left V 4 bases short and J 6 bases short, with 17 bases between. Germline values: CDR1 SGDLS, CDR2 YYNGEE. The CDR3 runs to 15 residues. The CDR3 DNA reads TGTGCCAGCAGCAAGGACCCCAACCTCTCCAATGAGCAGTTCTTC. Its protein is CASSKDPNLSNEQFF.

The rearrangement uses TRBV27 and TRBJ2-1, with 7 nucleotides matching TRBD2. CDR3 length equals 17 residues. Germline V gene lookup returns CDR1 MNHEY and CDR2 SMNVEV (reference sequence). V lost 3 bases to trimming and J lost 7 bases; unmatched junction nucleotides: 15. Here the CDR3 DNA reads TGTGCCAGCAGTTTTAGGCGGGAGCTCTCCACTTATAATGAGCAGTTCTTC. Protein: CASSFRRELSTYNEQFF.

In regard to this clone: Distinct nucleotide sequences in the sample also encode this CDR3. V and J are TRBV7-9 and TRBJ1-1, with no clear D. This CDR3 comprises 11 residues. Germline CDR1 reads SEHNR; CDR2 reads FQNEAQ (reference sequence). Trimming removed 5 bases at V and 0 bases at J, with 1 base between. CDR3 coding DNA: TGTGCCAGCAGCCTGAACACTGAAGCTTTCTTT. Protein sequence: CASSLNTEAFF.

The chain is built from TRBV6-5 and TRBJ2-3; the D gene is possibly TRBD2 (5 bases). The CDR3 runs to 14 residues. CDR1 is MNHEY and CDR2 is SVGAGI in the germline V gene. Between the trimmed V and J ends, which lost 2 bases and 6 bases, there was a span of 12 bases. This CDR3 reads CASSYMEARDTQYF. The CDR3 DNA sequence: TGTGCCAGCAGTTACATGGAGGCAAGGGATACGCAGTATTTT.

The DNA for the CDR3 is TGTGCCAGCAGTTACCTTTACAGCGAGACCCAGTACTTC. It encodes CASSYLYSETQYF. This sequence joins TRBV6-5 and TRBJ2-5, with D uncertain. The germline V and J ends were trimmed by 2 bases and 5 bases, with 9 bases remaining between them. The CDR3 sequence is 13 residues long. Germline CDR1 is MNHEY and CDR2 is SVGAGI.

CDR3 sequence reads: CASSPGGGGSNQPQHF. The DNA for the CDR3 is TGTGCCAGCTCACCAGGCGGAGGGGGTAGCAATCAGCCCCAGCATTTT. The chain couples TRBV18 to TRBJ1-5; TRBD1 is a possible D gene (6 bases). In germline, CDR1 is KGHSH, CDR2 LQKENI. V lost 2 bases to trimming and J lost 0 bases, with 11 bases between them. The CDR3 spans 16 residues.

The gene calls are TRBV11-2 and TRBJ2-5; 15 bases line up with TRBD2. CDR1 and CDR2 from the germline V gene are SGHAT and FQNNGV. Trimming at V came to 2 bases and at J to 5 bases, leaving 3 bases not matched to a gene. The CDR3 is 16 residues long. The CDR3 DNA sequence: TGTGCCAGCAGCTTATATGGGACTAGCGGGAGGGAGACCCAGTACTTC. This sequence encodes CASSLYGTSGRETQYF.

The chain has TRBV6-1 and TRBJ1-1, with a tentative D call TRBD1 (5 bases). Deletions cut 6 bases from V and 2 bases from J, with 10 bases between. Germline lookup yields CDR1 MNHNS and CDR2 SASEGT. CDR3 size: 13 residues. The CDR3 nucleotides are TGTGCCAGCAGGGGGCAGCCCAACACTGAAGCTTTCTTT. Translation: CASRGQPNTEAFF.

This chain links TRBV13 with TRBJ1-2; D is ambiguous. Germline CDR1 PRHDT, CDR2 FYEKMQ (reference sequence). The CDR3 runs 14 residues. V was cut by 5 bases and J by 3 bases, with 13 bases left in between. CDR3 in DNA: TGTGCCAGCAGCCATGGAACCGGGGACTATGGCTACACCTTC. Encoded protein: CASSHGTGDYGYTF.

The chain combines TRBV4-1 with TRBJ2-7; TRBD2 might be the D (7 bases). V dropped 2 bases and J dropped 5 bases, with 19 bases sitting between them. The length of the CDR3 is 16 residues. Germline V gene sequence: CDR1 MGHRA, CDR2 YSYEKL. CDR3 DNA sequence: TGCGCCAGCAGCCAAAAAATAAAGCGGGACAAGGACGAGCAGTACTTC. Protein product: CASSQKIKRDKDEQYF.

V gene TRBV4-1 combines with J gene TRBJ2-7; a possible D gene is TRBD1 (6 bases). Germline assignment: CDR1 MGHRA and CDR2 YSYEKL. V lost 2 bases and J lost 0, with 14 bases in between. This CDR3 is 16 amino acids long. CDR3 protein: CASSQSTGSTSYEQYF. CDR3 in DNA: TGCGCCAGCAGCCAAAGTACAGGGTCAACCTCCTACGAGCAGTACTTC.

The rearrangement links TRBV10-2 to TRBJ2-2; 7 bases agree with TRBD1. V lost 5 bases, J lost 6 bases, and 9 bases stayed unmatched. Germline assignment: CDR1 WSHSY and CDR2 SAAADI. The CDR3 loop spans 15 amino acids. CDR3 nucleotides: TGCGCCAGCAGTTTTTTACAGGGGCGGGCCGGGGAGCTGTTTTTT. Translated: CASSFLQGRAGELFF.

This clone is a singleton in its sample. This chain connects TRBV2 to TRBJ1-1; D not resolved. Germline CDR1 and CDR2: SNHLY and FYNNEI. The length of the CDR3 is 14 residues. V shed 7 bases and J shed 4 bases, with 16 bases lying between them. The CDR3 DNA is TGTGCCAGCATGGTAGCCAAGTTGGGCACTGAAGCTTTCTTT. Protein sequence: CASMVAKLGTEAFF.